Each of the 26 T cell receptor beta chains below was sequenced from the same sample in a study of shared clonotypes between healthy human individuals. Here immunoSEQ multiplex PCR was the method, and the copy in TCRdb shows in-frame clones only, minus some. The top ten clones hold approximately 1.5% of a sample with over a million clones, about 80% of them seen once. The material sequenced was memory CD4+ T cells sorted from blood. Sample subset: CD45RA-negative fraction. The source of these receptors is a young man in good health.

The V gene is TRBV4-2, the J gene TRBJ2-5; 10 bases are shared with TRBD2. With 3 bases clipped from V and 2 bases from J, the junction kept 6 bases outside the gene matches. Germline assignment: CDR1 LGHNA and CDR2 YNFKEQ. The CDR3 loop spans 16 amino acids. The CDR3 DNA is TGTGCCAGCAGCCAGGGTAGCGGGGGGCTACAAGAGACCCAGTACTTC. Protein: CASSQGSGGLQETQYF.

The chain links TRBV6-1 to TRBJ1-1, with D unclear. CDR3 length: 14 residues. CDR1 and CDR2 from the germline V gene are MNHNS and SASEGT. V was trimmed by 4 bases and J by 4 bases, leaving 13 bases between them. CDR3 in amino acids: CASSASPTTTEAFF. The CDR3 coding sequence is TGTGCCAGCAGTGCCAGCCCGACGACCACTGAAGCTTTCTTT.

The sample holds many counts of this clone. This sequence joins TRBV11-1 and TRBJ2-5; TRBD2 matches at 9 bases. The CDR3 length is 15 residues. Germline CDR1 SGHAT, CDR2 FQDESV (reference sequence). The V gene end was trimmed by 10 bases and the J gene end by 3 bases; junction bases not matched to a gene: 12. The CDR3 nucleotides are TGTGCCACCAGGCTAGCGGGAAACCCAAAAGAGACCCAGTACTTC. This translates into CATRLAGNPKETQYF.

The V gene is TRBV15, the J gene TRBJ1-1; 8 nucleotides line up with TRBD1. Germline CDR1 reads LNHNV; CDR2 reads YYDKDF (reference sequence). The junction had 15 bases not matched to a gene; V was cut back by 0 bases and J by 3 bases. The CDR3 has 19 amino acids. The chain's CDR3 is CATSRDRSAQGQADTEAFF. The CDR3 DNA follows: TGTGCCACCAGCAGAGATCGGTCGGCGCAGGGACAGGCCGACACTGAAGCTTTCTTT.

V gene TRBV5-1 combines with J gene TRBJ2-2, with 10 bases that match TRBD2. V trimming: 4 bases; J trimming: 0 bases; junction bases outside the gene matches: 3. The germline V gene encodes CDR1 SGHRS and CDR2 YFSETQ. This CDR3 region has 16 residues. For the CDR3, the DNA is TGCGCCAGCAGCCTACTAGCGGGACCGAACACCGGGGAGCTGTTTTTT. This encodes CASSLLAGPNTGELFF.

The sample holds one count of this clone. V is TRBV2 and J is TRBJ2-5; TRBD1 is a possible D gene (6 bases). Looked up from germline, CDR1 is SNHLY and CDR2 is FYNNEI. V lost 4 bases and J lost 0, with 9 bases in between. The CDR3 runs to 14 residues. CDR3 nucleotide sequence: TGTGCCAGCAGTGTAACAGGGAACCAAGAGACCCAGTACTTC. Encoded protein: CASSVTGNQETQYF.

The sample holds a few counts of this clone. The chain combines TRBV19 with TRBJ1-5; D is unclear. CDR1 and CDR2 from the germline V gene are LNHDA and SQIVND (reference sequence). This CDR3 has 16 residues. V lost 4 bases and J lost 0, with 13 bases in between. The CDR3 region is CASSTATAYSNQPQHF. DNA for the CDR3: TGTGCCAGTAGTACCGCCACAGCTTATAGCAATCAGCCCCAGCATTTT.

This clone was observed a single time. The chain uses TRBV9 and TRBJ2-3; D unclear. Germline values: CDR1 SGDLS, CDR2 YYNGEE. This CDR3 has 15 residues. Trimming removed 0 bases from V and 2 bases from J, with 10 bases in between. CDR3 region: CASSVAGRYTDTQYF. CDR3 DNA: TGTGCCAGCAGCGTAGCTGGTAGATACACAGATACGCAGTATTTT. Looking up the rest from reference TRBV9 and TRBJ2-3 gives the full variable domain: DSGVTQTPKHLITATGQRVTLRCSPRSGDLSVYWYQQSLDQGLQFLIQYYNGEERAKGNILERFSAQQFPDLHSELNLSSLELGDSALYFCASSVAGRYTDTQYFGPGTRLTVL.

CDR3 sequence: CASRRGDGTDTQYF. CDR3 nucleotide sequence: TGTGCCAGCAGACGGGGGGACGGCACAGATACGCAGTATTTT. This chain joins TRBV4-2 and TRBJ2-3, with 7 bases that match TRBD2. There are 14 residues in the CDR3. Germline CDR1 reads LGHNA; CDR2 reads YNFKEQ. The trim removed 6 bases at V and 1 base at J, leaving 4 bases unmatched.

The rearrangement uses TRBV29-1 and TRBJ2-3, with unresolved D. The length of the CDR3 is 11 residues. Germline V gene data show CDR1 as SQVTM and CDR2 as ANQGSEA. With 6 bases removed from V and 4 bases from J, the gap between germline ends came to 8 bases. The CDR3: CSVLSADTQYF. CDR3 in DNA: TGCAGCGTCCTCTCGGCAGATACGCAGTATTTT.

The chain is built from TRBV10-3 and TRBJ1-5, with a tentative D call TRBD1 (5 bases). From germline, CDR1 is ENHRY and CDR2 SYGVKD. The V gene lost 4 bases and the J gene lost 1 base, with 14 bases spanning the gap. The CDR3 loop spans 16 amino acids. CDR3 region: CAISAGPPGSNQPQHF. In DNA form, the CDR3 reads TGTGCCATCAGTGCTGGCCCTCCAGGGAGCAATCAGCCCCAGCATTTT.

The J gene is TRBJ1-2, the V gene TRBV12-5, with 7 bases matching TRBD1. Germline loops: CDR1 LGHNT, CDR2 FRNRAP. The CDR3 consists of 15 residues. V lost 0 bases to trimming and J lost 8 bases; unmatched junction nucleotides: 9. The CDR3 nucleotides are TGTGCTAGTGGTTTGGTACTTAGGGGGCCTTGGGGCTACACCTTC. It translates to CASGLVLRGPWGYTF.

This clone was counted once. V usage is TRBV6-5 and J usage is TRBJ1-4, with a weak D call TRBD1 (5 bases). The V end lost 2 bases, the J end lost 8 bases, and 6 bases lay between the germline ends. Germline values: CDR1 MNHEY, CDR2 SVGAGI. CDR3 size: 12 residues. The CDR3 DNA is TGTGCCAGCAGTTACAACAGGGAAAAACTGTTTTTT. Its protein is CASSYNREKLFF.

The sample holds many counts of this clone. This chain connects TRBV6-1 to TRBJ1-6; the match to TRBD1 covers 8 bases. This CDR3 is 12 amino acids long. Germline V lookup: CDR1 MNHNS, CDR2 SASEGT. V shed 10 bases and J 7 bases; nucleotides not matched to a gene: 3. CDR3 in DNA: TGTGCCACCGGACAGGGCAATTCACCCCTCCACTTT. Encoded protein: CATGQGNSPLHF.

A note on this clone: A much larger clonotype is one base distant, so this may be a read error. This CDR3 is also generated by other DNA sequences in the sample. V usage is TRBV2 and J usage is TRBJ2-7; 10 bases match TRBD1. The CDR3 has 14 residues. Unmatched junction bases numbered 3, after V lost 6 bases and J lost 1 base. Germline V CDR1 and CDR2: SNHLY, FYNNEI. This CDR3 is CASSPGQGSYEQYF. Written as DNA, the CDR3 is TGTGCCAGCAGCCCGGGACAGGGGTCCTACGAGCAGTACTTC. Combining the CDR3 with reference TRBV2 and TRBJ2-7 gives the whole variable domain EPEVTQTPSHQVTQMGQEVILRCVPISNHLYFYWYRQILGQKVEFLVSFYNNEISEKSEIFDDQFSVERPDGSNFTLKIRSTKLEDSAMYFCASSPGQGSYEQYFGPGTRLTVT.

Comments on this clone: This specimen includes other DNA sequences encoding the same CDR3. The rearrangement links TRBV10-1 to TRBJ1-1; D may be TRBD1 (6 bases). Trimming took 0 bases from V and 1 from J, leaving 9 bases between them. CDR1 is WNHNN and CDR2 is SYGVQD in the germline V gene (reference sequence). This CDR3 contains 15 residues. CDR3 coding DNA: TGCGCCAGCAGTGAGTCGCCGGGACAGAACACTGAAGCTTTCTTT. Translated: CASSESPGQNTEAFF.

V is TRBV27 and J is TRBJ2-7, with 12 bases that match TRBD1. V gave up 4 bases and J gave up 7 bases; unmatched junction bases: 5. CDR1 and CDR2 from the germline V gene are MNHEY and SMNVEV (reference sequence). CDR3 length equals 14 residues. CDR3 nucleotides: TGTGCCAGCAGTTCGGGACAGGGGGCCTGGGAGCAGTACTTC. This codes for CASSSGQGAWEQYF.

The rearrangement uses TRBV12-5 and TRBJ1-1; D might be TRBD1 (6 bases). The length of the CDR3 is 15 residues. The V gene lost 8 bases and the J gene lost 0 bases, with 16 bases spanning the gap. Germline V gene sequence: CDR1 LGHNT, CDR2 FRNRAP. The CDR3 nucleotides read TGTGCTAGTATTCCGAGACAGGACATGAACACTGAAGCTTTCTTT. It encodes CASIPRQDMNTEAFF.

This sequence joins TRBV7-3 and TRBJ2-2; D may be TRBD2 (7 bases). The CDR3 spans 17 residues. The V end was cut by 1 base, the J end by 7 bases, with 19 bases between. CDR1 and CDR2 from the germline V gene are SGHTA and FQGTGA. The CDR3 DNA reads TGTGCCAGCAGCTTAAACCCCCCCGGGGGGCGGGACGGGGAGCTGTTTTTT. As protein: CASSLNPPGGRDGELFF. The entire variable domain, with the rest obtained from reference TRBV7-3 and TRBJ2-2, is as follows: GAGVSQTPSNKVTEKGKYVELRCDPISGHTALYWYRQSLGQGPEFLIYFQGTGAADDSGLPNDRFFAVRPEGSVSTLKIQRTERGDSAVYLCASSLNPPGGRDGELFFGEGSRLTVL.

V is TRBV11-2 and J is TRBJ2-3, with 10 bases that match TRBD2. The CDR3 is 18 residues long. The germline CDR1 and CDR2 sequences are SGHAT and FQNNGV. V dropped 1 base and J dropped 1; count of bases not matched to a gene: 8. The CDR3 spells CASSLGTSGTQGTDTQYF. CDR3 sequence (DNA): TGTGCCAGCAGCTTAGGAACTAGCGGGACCCAGGGCACAGATACGCAGTATTTT.

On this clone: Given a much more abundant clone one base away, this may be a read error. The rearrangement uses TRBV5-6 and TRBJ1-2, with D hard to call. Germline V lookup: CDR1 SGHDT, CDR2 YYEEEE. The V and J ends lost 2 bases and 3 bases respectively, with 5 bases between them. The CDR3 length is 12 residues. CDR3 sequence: CASSFSYYGYTF. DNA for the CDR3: TGTGCCAGCAGCTTCTCGTACTATGGCTACACCTTC. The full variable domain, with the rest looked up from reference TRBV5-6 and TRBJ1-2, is DAGVTQSPTHLIKTRGQQVTLRCSPKSGHDTVSWYQQALGQGPQFIFQYYEEEERQRGNFPDRFSGHQFPNYSSELNVNALLLGDSALYLCASSFSYYGYTFGSGTRLTVV.

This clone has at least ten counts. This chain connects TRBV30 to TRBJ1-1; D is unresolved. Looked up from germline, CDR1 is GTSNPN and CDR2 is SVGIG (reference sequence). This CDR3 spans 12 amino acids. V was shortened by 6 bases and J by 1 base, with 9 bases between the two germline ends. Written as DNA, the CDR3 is TGTGCCTGTACCACACAGAACACTGAAGCTTTCTTT. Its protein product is CACTTQNTEAFF.

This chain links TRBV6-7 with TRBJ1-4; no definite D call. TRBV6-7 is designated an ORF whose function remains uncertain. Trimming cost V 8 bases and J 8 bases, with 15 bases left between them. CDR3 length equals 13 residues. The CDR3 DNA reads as TGTGCCAGCCGAAGTCCGGATGGCGAAAAACTGTTTTTT. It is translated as CASRSPDGEKLFF.

The CDR3 DNA is TGTGCCATCAGTGAACGGGGACAGGGAGCTAACTATGGCTACACCTTC. Protein product: CAISERGQGANYGYTF. J is TRBJ1-2 and V is TRBV10-3; 9 bases map to TRBD1. This CDR3 spans 16 amino acids. The trim removed 3 bases at V and 0 bases at J, leaving 5 bases unmatched. Germline CDR1 reads ENHRY; CDR2 reads SYGVKD.

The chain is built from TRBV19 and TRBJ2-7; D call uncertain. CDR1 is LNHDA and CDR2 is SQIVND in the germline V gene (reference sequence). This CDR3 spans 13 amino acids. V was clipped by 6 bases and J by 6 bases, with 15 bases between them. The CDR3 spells CASRASKISEQYF. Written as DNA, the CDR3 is TGTGCCAGTAGAGCCTCAAAAATAAGCGAGCAGTACTTC.

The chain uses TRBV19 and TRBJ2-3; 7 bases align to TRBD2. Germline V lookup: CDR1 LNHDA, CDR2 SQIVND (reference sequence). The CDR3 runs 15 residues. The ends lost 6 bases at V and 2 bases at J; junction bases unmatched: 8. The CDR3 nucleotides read TGTGCCAGTAGCAGCCGGGGGAGGGTCACAGATACGCAGTATTTT. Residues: CASSSRGRVTDTQYF.